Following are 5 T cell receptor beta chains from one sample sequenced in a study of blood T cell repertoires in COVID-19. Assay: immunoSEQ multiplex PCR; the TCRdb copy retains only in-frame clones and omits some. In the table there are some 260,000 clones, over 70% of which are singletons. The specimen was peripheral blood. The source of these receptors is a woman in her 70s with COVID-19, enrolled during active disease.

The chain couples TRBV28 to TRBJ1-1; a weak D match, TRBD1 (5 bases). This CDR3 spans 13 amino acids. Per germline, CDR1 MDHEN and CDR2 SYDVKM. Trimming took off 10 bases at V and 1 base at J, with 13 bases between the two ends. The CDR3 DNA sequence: TGTGCCACCTACTTGGGGGGGAACACTGAAGCTTTCTTT. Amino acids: CATYLGGNTEAFF. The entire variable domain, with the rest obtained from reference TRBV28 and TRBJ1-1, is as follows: DVKVTQSSRYLVKRTGEKVFLECVQDMDHENMFWYRQDPGLGLRLIYFSYDVKMKEKGDIPEGYSVSREKKERFSLILESASTNQTSMYLCATYLGGNTEAFFGQGTRLTVV.

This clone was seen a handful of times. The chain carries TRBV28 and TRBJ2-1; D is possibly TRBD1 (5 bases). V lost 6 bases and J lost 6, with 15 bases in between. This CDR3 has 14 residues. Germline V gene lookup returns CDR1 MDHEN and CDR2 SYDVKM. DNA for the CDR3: TGTGCCAGCAGCACAACAGGCGTACTCAATGAGCAGTTCTTC. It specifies CASSTTGVLNEQFF.

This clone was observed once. The CDR3 reads CASSDAGQGNTEAFF. For the CDR3, the DNA is TGTGCCAGCAGCGACGCGGGACAGGGGAACACTGAAGCTTTCTTT. This sequence joins TRBV5-4 and TRBJ1-1; TRBD1 matches 9 bases. With V trimmed by 4 bases and J by 1 base, 5 bases remained unmatched. Looked up from germline, CDR1 is SGHNT and CDR2 is YYREEE (reference sequence). The CDR3 length is 15 residues.

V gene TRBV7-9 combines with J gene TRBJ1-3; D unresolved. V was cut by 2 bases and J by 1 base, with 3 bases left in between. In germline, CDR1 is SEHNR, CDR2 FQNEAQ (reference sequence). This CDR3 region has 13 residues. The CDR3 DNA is TGTGCCAGCAGCTTACAGTCTGGAAACACCATATATTTT. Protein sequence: CASSLQSGNTIYF. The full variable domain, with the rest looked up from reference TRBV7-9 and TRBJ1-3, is DTGVSQNPRHKITKRGQNVTFRCDPISEHNRLYWYRQTLGQGPEFLTYFQNEAQLEKSRLLSDRFSAERPKGSFSTLEIQRTEQGDSAMYLCASSLQSGNTIYFGEGSWLTVV.

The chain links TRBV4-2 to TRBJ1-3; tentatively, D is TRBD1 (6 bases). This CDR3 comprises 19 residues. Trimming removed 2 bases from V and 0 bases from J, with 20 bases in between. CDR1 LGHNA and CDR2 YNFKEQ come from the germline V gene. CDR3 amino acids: CASSQRGPGQQSSGNTIYF. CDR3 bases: TGTGCCAGCAGCCAAAGAGGGCCCGGACAGCAATCCTCTGGAAACACCATATATTTT.